The TCR beta chain described here comes from a study of identical twins. This CDR3 is built from 12 residues. Germline-derived CDR1 and CDR2 are KGHDR and SFDVKD. The J segment lost 9 bases and the V segment lost 8 bases, leaving 4 bases of the junction unmatched. This clonotype has a handful of counts. A universal primer binding site was introduced by template switching. The final cDNA contained unique molecular identifiers. Each CDR3 protein gets one entry after TCRdb re-called the 5' RACE reads with MiXCR. The profile covers about 260,000 distinct CDR3 sequences, with approximately 7% appearing a single time and 3% to 4.5% taken by the ten largest. This same sample was also taken into another study, of yellow fever vaccine responses in identical twins.

This TCR came from a woman aged 18 to 35 in good health. The chain is built from TRBV24-1 and TRBJ2-1, with 9 bases matching TRBD1. Sequencing used memory (CD45RO+) T cells sorted from blood. The CDR3 loop reads CATTRTGVEQFF. CDR3 DNA sequence: TGTGCCACCACCCGGACAGGGGTTGAGCAGTTCTTC.